The sequence of this TCR beta chain was determined in a study of regulatory T cells in long-lasting Graves disease. In this sample, this clonotype turned up many times. Investigators prepared the TCR beta libraries by applying iRepertoire HTBI primers and Arm-PCR of CDR3 regions. Each CDR3 protein is one row after TCRdb ran MiXCR on the multiplex PCR reads. The profile covers hundreds of thousands of distinct CDR3 sequences, with 16% appearing a single time and 15% to 20% taken by the ten largest. Per the germline V gene, CDR1 is MNHNS and CDR2 is SASEGT. CDR3 length equals 12 residues. With 6 bases removed from V and 5 bases from J, the gap between germline ends came to 11 bases. Time point here: newly diagnosed GD, antithyroid drugs for less than 3 months. PBMCs were the source of the RNA used for TCR sequencing. The same specimen was also included in a second study, on T cells in Graves' hyperthyroidism and ophthalmopathy.

The sequence came from a woman aged 30 to 39 with Graves disease. The chain carries TRBV6-1 and TRBJ2-7, with D possibly matching TRBD2 (6 bases). This specimen consisted of peripheral blood mononuclear cells (PBMCs), obtained at new diagnosis, from a patient treated with antithyroid drugs. CDR3 in DNA: TGTGCCAGCAGCCCGACTAGTAACGAGCAGTACTTC. Its protein is CASSPTSNEQYF.